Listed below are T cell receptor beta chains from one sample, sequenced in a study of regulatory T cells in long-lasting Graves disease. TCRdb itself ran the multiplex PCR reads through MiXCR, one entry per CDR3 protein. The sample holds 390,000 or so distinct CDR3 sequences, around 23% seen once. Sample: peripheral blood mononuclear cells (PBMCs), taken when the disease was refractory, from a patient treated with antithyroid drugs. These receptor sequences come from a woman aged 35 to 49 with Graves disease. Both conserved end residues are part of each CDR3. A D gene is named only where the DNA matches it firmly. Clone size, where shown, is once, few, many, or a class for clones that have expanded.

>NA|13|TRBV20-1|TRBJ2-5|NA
TGCAGTGCTAGCATTACAGCGTTGGAGACCCAGTACTTC
CSASITALETQYF
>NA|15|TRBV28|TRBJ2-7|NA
TGTGCCAGCTCACCACCCCCTAGCGTAGACTACGAGCAGTACTTC
CASSPPPSVDYEQYF
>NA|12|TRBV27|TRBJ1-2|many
TGTGCCAGCAGGGGAGGGTCTTCTGGCTACACCTTC
CASRGGSSGYTF
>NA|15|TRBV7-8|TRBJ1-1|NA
TGTGCCAGCAGCTTTGCCCCCGGGTTGTATACTGAAGCTTTCTTT
CASSFAPGLYTEAFF
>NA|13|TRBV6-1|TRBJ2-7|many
TGTGCCAGCCGAGGACACGTTCGCCACGAGCAGTACTTC
CASRGHVRHEQYF
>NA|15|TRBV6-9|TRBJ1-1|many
TGTGCCAGCAGTTACTTGGGGGTTGGAAGCACTGAAGCTTTCTTT
CASSYLGVGSTEAFF
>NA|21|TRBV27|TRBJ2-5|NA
TGTGCCAGCAGTTCACCCGCGGACAGGGGTTACGGCGGGAGGATGAGAGAGACCCAGTACTTC
CASSSPADRGYGGRMRETQYF
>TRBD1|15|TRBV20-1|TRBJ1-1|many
TGCAGTGCTCCTGGACAGGGGACTATGAACACTGAAGCTTTCTTT
CSAPGQGTMNTEAFF
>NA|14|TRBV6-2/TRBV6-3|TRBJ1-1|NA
TGTGCCACTCTCCGGCCCCCGGCGGGCACTGAAGCTTTCTTT
CATLRPPAGTEAFF
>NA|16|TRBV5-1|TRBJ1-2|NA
TGCGCCAGCAGAATAAGGGAGGGGAATTTTGTCCTTGGCTACACCTTC
CASRIREGNFVLGYTF
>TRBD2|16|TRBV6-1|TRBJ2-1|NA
TGTGCCAGCAGTGAGGGACTAGCGGGAGGGTACAATGAGCAGTTCTTC
CASSEGLAGGYNEQFF
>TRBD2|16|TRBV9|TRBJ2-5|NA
TGTGCCAGCGCCCCGTCTAGCGGGAGTGTGCAAGAGACCCAGTACTTC
CASAPSSGSVQETQYF
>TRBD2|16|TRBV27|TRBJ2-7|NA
TGTGCCAGCAGTTTGCTAGCGGGAGAAATATTCGACGAGCAGTACTTC
CASSLLAGEIFDEQYF
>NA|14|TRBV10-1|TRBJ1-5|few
TGCGCCAGCTTGGGGGGCGTCGGCAATCAGCCCCAGCATTTT
CASLGGVGNQPQHF
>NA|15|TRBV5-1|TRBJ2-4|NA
TGCGCCAGCAGCTTGGTACCGGCAGCCAAAAACATTCAGTACTTC
CASSLVPAAKNIQYF
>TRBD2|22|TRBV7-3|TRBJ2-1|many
TGTGCCAGCAGCCCAATGGCGGGGACTAGGGCATATTGGGTTGGCTCCTACAATGAGCAGTTCTTC
CASSPMAGTRAYWVGSYNEQFF
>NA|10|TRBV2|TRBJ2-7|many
TGTGCCAGCATGACCTACGAGCAGTACTTC
CASMTYEQYF
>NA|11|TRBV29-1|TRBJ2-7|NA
TGCAGCGCCGAGTTTAGGGGCGAGCAGTACTTC
CSAEFRGEQYF
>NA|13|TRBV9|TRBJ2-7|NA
TGTGCCAGCAGCGTAGACGGGGGTGGGGAGCAGTACTTC
CASSVDGGGEQYF
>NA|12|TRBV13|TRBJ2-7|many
TGTGCCAGCAGCTCTTCCAACTACGAGCAGTACTTC
CASSSSNYEQYF
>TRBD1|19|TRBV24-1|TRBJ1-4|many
TGTGCCACCCTCGGACAGGCGGCTAGCTGCGCGGAGACTAATGAAAAACTGTTTTTT
CATLGQAASCAETNEKLFF
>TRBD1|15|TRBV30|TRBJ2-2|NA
TGTGCCTGGAGTAGGGAGGACAGGGGCACCGGGGAGCTGTTTTTT
CAWSREDRGTGELFF
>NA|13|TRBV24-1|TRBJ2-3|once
TGTGCCACCAGTGGGGTCTCCACAGATACGCAGTATTTT
CATSGVSTDTQYF
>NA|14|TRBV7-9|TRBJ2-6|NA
TGTGCCAGCATGCGGGATAGTGGGGCCAACGTCCTGACTTTC
CASMRDSGANVLTF
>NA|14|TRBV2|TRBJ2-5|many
TGTGCCAGCAGGTCCGGACACCCCACACAGACCCAGTACTTC
CASRSGHPTQTQYF
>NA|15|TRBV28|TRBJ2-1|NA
TGTGCCAGCAGTTTATTTAGTGGGAGCTACAATGAGCAGTTCTTC
CASSLFSGSYNEQFF
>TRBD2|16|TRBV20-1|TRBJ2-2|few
TGCAGTGCTCCGCGGACTAGCGCTGCGAACACCGGGGAGCTGTTTTTT
CSAPRTSAANTGELFF
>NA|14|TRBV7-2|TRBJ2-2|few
TGTGCCAGCAAGGGAGAAGTTAACACCGGGGAGCTGTTTTTT
CASKGEVNTGELFF
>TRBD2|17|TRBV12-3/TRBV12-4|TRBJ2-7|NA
TGTGCCAGCAGTTTACGTCGGGGGACTAGCGGTACCTACGAGCAGTACTTC
CASSLRRGTSGTYEQYF
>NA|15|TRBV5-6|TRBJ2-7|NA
TGTGCCAGCAGCTTGGTTGGGAAAAAAGCCTACGAGCAGTACTTC
CASSLVGKKAYEQYF
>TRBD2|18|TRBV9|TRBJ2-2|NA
TGTGCCAGCAGCGTAGAGGCATGGGAGCGGGACTTTACCGGGGAGCTGTTTTTT
CASSVEAWERDFTGELFF
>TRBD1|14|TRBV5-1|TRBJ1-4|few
TGCGCCAGCAGCTGGGACAGATTTAATGAAAAACTGTTTTTT
CASSWDRFNEKLFF
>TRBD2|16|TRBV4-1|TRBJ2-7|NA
TGCGCCAGCAGCCCGTACCCAGCGGGATTGACCTACGGGCAGTACTTC
CASSPYPAGLTYGQYF
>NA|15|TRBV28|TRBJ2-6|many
TGTGCCAGCAGTTTTACAGGGTACGGGGCCAACGTCCTGACTTTC
CASSFTGYGANVLTF
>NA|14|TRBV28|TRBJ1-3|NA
TGTGCCAGCAGTCCGGCCTCTGGGGGAAACACCATATATTTT
CASSPASGGNTIYF
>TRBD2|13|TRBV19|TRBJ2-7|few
TGTGCCAGTAGTGTGGCGGGAGACTACGAGCAGTACTTC
CASSVAGDYEQYF
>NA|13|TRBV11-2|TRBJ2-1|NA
TGTGCCAGCAGCTTATCTAGCGAGGTGGAGCAGTTCTTC
CASSLSSEVEQFF
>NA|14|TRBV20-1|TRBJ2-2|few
TGCAGTGCTGAGCGACAGCCGAACACCGGGGAGCTGTTTTTT
CSAERQPNTGELFF
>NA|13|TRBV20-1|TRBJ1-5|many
TGCAGTGCTAGTATGGGCAGAGATCAGCCCCAGCATTTT
CSASMGRDQPQHF
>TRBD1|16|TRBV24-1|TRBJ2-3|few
TGTGCCACCAGTGATGCAAGACAGGGACCCACAGATACGCAGTATTTT
CATSDARQGPTDTQYF
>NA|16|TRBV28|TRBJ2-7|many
TGTGCCAGCAGCCGTGCCCTGGGGACTCAATCCTACGAGCAGTACTTC
CASSRALGTQSYEQYF
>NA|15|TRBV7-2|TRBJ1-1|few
TGTGCCAGCAGCTTAGGCTTCCCGGGGAGCACTGAAGCTTTCTTT
CASSLGFPGSTEAFF
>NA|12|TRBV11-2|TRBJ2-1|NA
TGTGCCAGCAGCTTAGGACTGGCTGAGCAGTTCTTC
CASSLGLAEQFF
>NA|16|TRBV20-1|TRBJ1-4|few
TGCAGTGCCAAGGCTCAACTCCCCAACGTGGGGGAAAAACTGTTTTTT
CSAKAQLPNVGEKLFF
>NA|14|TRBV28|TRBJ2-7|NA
TGTGCCAGCAATCCGGTGGGGGACTCCTACGAGCAGTACTTC
CASNPVGDSYEQYF
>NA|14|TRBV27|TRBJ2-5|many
TGTGCCAGCAGCCACCTGACAGGTTTGGGGACCCAGTACTTC
CASSHLTGLGTQYF
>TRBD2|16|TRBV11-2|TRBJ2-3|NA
TGTGCCAGCAGAAGAGGACTAGCGGGAGGTGGGGATACGCAGTATTTT
CASRRGLAGGGDTQYF
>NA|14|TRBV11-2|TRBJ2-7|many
TGTGCCAGCAGCTCGTCCGAGACTACCTACGAGCAGTACTTC
CASSSSETTYEQYF
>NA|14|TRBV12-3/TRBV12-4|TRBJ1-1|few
TGTGCCAGCAGTTCCCTTTTAGCGAACACTGAAGCTTTCTTT
CASSSLLANTEAFF
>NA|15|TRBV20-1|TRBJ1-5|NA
TGCAGTGCCCTAGCCGGACAAACAAGCAATCAGCCCCAGCATTTT
CSALAGQTSNQPQHF
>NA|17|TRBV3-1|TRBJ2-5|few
TGTGCCAGCAGCCACTCCCTTGGGGGGAGGTTCCAAGAGACCCAGTACTTC
CASSHSLGGRFQETQYF
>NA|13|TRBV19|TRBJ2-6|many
TGTGCCAGTAGTAGTACTGGGGCCAACGTCCTGACTTTC
CASSSTGANVLTF
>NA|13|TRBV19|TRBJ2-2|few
TGTGCCAGTAGTCCATCGAGGGGGGGGGAGCTGTTTTTT
CASSPSRGGELFF
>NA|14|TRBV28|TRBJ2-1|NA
TGTGCCAGCAGCTCCACTCTCCTGGGCGATGAGCAGTTCTTC
CASSSTLLGDEQFF
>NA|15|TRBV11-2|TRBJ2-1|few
TGTGCCAGCAGCTTAGAATGGGACGCGAACAATGAGCAGTTCTTC
CASSLEWDANNEQFF
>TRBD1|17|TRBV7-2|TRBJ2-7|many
TGTGCCAGCAGCTTACGATCCCAACAGGGGTCCTCCTACGAGCAGTACTTC
CASSLRSQQGSSYEQYF
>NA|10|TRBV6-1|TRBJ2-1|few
TGTGCCAGCGGGAGGCGCGAGCAGTTCTTC
CASGRREQFF
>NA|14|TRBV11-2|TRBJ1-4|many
TGTGCCAGCAGCTTAGGGCTGTATAATGAAAAACTGTTTTTT
CASSLGLYNEKLFF
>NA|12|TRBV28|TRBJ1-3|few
TGTGCCAGCAGTTTAATGGGAAACACCATATATTTT
CASSLMGNTIYF